Shown below are 27 T cell receptor beta chains from a single sample sequenced in a study of OX40 agonist ivuxolimab in advanced cancers. Profiling relied on immunoSEQ multiplex PCR, and the TCRdb table lists in-frame clones only, not all of them. The sample lists under 60,000 clones; around nine tenths were seen once. This specimen consisted of CD4+ or CD8+ T cells sorted from blood, obtained in a trial of the OX40 agonist ivuxolimab. These receptor sequences come from an adult with an advanced solid tumor such as melanoma, head and neck, liver or kidney cancer.

This chain connects TRBV27 to TRBJ1-1, with TRBD1 as a possible D gene (5 bases). The CDR3 is 14 amino acids. V shed 2 bases and J shed 4 bases, with 11 bases lying between them. Germline values: CDR1 MNHEY, CDR2 SMNVEV (reference sequence). CDR3 coding DNA: TGTGCCAGCAGTTTAGCCAGGGTTGGCACTGAAGCTTTCTTT. Translated: CASSLARVGTEAFF.

The chain couples TRBV4-2 to TRBJ2-7, with unresolved D. The ends were cut back, 4 bases at V and 6 bases at J, with 16 bases in the middle. The CDR3 is 14 amino acids. Looked up from germline, CDR1 is LGHNA and CDR2 is YNFKEQ. CDR3 DNA sequence: TGTGCCAGCAGCCCTTACCAGGCTCCAGCCGAGCAGTACTTC. Its protein is CASSPYQAPAEQYF.

This rearrangement joins TRBV5-4 to TRBJ1-1; D is undetermined. V was clipped by 0 bases and J by 7 bases, with 10 bases between them. The germline CDR1 and CDR2 sequences are SGHNT and YYREEE (reference sequence). This CDR3 spans 13 amino acids. The CDR3 spells CASSLGRRDEAFF. The CDR3 nucleotides read TGTGCCAGCAGCTTGGGGCGGCGGGATGAAGCTTTCTTT.

The chain joins TRBV11-2 to TRBJ2-7; D is unresolved. Trimming shortened V by 0 bases and J by 4 bases, and 13 bases separated the two germline ends. There are 15 residues in the CDR3. Germline values: CDR1 SGHAT, CDR2 FQNNGV. The CDR3 spells CASSLDRRATYEQYF. CDR3 DNA sequence: TGTGCCAGCAGCTTAGATCGAAGGGCAACTTACGAGCAGTACTTC.

The CDR3 bases are TGTGCCAGCAGCTTACCCGGTCCACACCGGGATGCAGATACGCAGTATTTT. This sequence encodes CASSLPGPHRDADTQYF. The chain combines TRBV7-9 with TRBJ2-3; D is perhaps TRBD2 (5 bases). In germline, CDR1 is SEHNR, CDR2 FQNEAQ (reference sequence). The ends were cut back, 2 bases at V and 4 bases at J, with 19 bases in the middle. The CDR3 has 17 amino acids. The variable domain in full, with the rest retrieved from reference TRBV7-9 and TRBJ2-3, is DTGVSQNPRHKITKRGQNVTFRCDPISEHNRLYWYRQTLGQGPEFLTYFQNEAQLEKSRLLSDRFSAERPKGSFSTLEIQRTEQGDSAMYLCASSLPGPHRDADTQYFGPGTRLTVL.

The chain recombines TRBV7-2 with TRBJ2-5, with TRBD2 matching over 14 bases. This CDR3 has 17 residues. After removal of 1 base from V and 9 bases from J, the junction contained 10 bases not matched to a gene. CDR1 and CDR2 (germline): SGHTA, FQGNSA. The CDR3 here is CASSLGGLAGGGWAQYF. The CDR3 DNA follows: TGTGCCAGCAGCTTAGGTGGACTAGCGGGGGGCGGATGGGCCCAGTACTTC. The full variable domain, completed using reference TRBV7-2 and TRBJ2-5, is GAGVSQSPSNKVTEKGKDVELRCDPISGHTALYWYRQSLGQGLEFLIYFQGNSAPDKSGLPSDRFSAERTGGSVSTLTIQRTQQEDSAVYLCASSLGGLAGGGWAQYFGPGTRLLVL.

The rearrangement joins TRBV5-6 to TRBJ1-5; 9 positions agree with TRBD1. V trimming: 4 bases; J trimming: 4 bases; junction bases outside the gene matches: 6. Per germline, CDR1 SGHDT and CDR2 YYEEEE. The CDR3 has 15 amino acids. The CDR3 is CASSLGTGPNQPQHF. Written as DNA, the CDR3 is TGTGCCAGCAGCCTGGGGACAGGGCCAAATCAGCCCCAGCATTTT.

The chain couples TRBV5-8 to TRBJ2-5, with TRBD1 matching over 8 bases. This CDR3 region has 15 residues. In germline, CDR1 is SGHTS, CDR2 YDEGEE. After removal of 1 base from V and 3 bases from J, the junction contained 5 bases not matched to a gene. CDR3 region: CASSLNRGSEETQYF. The CDR3 DNA is TGTGCCAGCAGCTTGAACAGGGGGTCGGAAGAGACCCAGTACTTC.

The rearrangement uses TRBV9 and TRBJ2-7; 12 bases line up with TRBD2. The CDR3 extends over 14 amino acids. The junction had 1 base not matched to a gene; V was cut back by 3 bases and J by 3 bases. Germline V lookup: CDR1 SGDLS, CDR2 YYNGEE. Here the CDR3 reads CASSATSGGYEQYF. In DNA, the CDR3 is TGTGCCAGCAGCGCGACTAGCGGGGGCTACGAGCAGTACTTC.

The chain joins TRBV10-3 to TRBJ2-2, with 8 bases fitting TRBD1. In germline, CDR1 is ENHRY, CDR2 SYGVKD. V was pared by 9 bases and J by 10 bases, with 10 bases of the junction left unmatched. This CDR3 is built from 13 residues. The CDR3 is CAIWTGRDEELFF. As DNA, the CDR3 is TGTGCCATTTGGACAGGGCGCGATGAGGAGCTGTTTTTT.

V is TRBV6-1 and J is TRBJ1-1; D unresolved. The CDR3 extends over 14 amino acids. Trimming took 1 base from V and 6 from J, leaving 12 bases between them. The germline V gene encodes CDR1 MNHNS and CDR2 SASEGT. The CDR3 DNA is TGTGCCAGCAGTGAAGGTCTCTCGGGAGCTGAAGCTTTCTTT. Protein: CASSEGLSGAEAFF.

This chain connects TRBV7-9 to TRBJ1-6, with D unresolved. V was clipped by 1 base and J by 8 bases, with 3 bases between them. Germline loops: CDR1 SEHNR, CDR2 FQNEAQ (reference sequence). The CDR3 is made up of 12 amino acids. In nucleotides, the CDR3 is TGTGCCAGCAGCTTAGGGTATTCACCCCTCCACTTT. Amino acid sequence: CASSLGYSPLHF.

The chain has TRBV7-9 and TRBJ1-1, with TRBD1 matching over 11 bases. After removal of 4 bases from V and 0 bases from J, the junction contained 4 bases not matched to a gene. Germline values: CDR1 SEHNR, CDR2 FQNEAQ (reference sequence). The CDR3 contains 16 residues. The CDR3 sequence is CASSSDRGRLNTEAFF. The DNA for the CDR3 is TGTGCCAGCAGCTCGGACAGGGGGCGGTTGAACACTGAAGCTTTCTTT.

The chain carries TRBV6-1 and TRBJ2-7; TRBD2 is a possible D gene (6 bases). Germline CDR1 and CDR2: MNHNS and SASEGT. V was pared by 7 bases and J by 0 bases, with 16 bases between. The CDR3 is 15 amino acids. CDR3 sequence reads: CASKEGRMSSYEQYF. As DNA, the CDR3 is TGTGCCAGCAAGGAAGGGAGGATGAGCTCCTACGAGCAGTACTTC.

CDR3: CASSRLAGVGDEQFF. The CDR3 region has the DNA TGTGCCAGCAGCCGGTTGGCGGGAGTGGGAGATGAGCAGTTCTTC. The rearrangement joins TRBV4-2 to TRBJ2-1; 7 nucleotides match TRBD2. The germline CDR1 and CDR2 sequences are LGHNA and YNFKEQ. The CDR3 runs 15 residues. Trimming took 4 bases from V and 8 from J; bases not matched to a gene: 11.

V and J are TRBV27 and TRBJ1-2; D is possibly TRBD1 (6 bases). Trimming shortened V by 0 bases and J by 8 bases, and 10 bases separated the two germline ends. This CDR3 is 13 amino acids long. CDR1 MNHEY and CDR2 SMNVEV come from the germline V gene (reference sequence). This CDR3 is CASSLSGGQGYTF. The CDR3, as DNA: TGTGCCAGCAGTTTATCCGGGGGCCAGGGCTACACCTTC.

The CDR3 protein is CASSPTRLAAIYEQYF. CDR3 nucleotides: TGTGCCAGCAGCCCGACCCGACTAGCGGCGATCTACGAGCAGTACTTC. The V and J genes are TRBV4-2 and TRBJ2-7; 9 bases fit TRBD2. Germline lookup yields CDR1 LGHNA and CDR2 YNFKEQ. Trimming removed 4 bases from V and 3 bases from J; junction bases left unmatched: 10. This CDR3 region has 16 residues.

As concerns this clone: One junction end does not reproduce the germline sequence, and a read error may be involved. The chain carries TRBV5-8 and TRBJ2-7; 10 bases fit TRBD2. This CDR3 is 13 amino acids long. Germline CDR1 is SGHTS and CDR2 is YDEGEE. The CDR3 DNA reads TGTGCCAGCAGCCCGGTTGGACTAGCGGAGGTTCTCTTC. As protein: CASSPVGLAEVLF. Full variable domain (outside the CDR3, taken from reference TRBV5-8 and TRBJ2-7): EAGVTQSPTHLIKTRGQQATLRCSPISGHTSVYWYQQALGLGLQFLLWYDEGEERNRGNFPPRFSGRQFPNYSSELNVNALELEDSALYLCASSPVGLAEVLFGPGTRLTVT.

The chain combines TRBV30 with TRBJ1-1; D uncertain. V was pared by 4 bases and J by 8 bases, with 5 bases between. CDR1 is GTSNPN, CDR2 SVGIG, per germline (reference sequence). The length of the CDR3 is 9 residues. In DNA, the CDR3 is TGTGCCTGGAAAAGGGAAGCTTTCTTT. This translates into CAWKREAFF.

This rearrangement joins TRBV29-1 to TRBJ2-1; possible D gene TRBD2, 6 bases. Germline assignment: CDR1 SQVTM and CDR2 ANQGSEA. Trimming took off 3 bases at V and 3 bases at J, with 9 bases between the two ends. The CDR3 has 13 residues. The CDR3 DNA follows: TGCAGCGTTGACGGGAGCGGCTACAATGAGCAGTTCTTC. Its protein is CSVDGSGYNEQFF.

This rearrangement joins TRBV18 to TRBJ1-5; D is perhaps TRBD1 (5 bases). The CDR3 length is 17 residues. Germline CDR1 reads KGHSH; CDR2 reads LQKENI. V lost 3 bases, J lost 0 bases, and 15 bases lay in between. For the CDR3, the DNA is TGTGCCAGCTCACCTCTTGGGGGGGACTATAGCAATCAGCCCCAGCATTTT. Its protein product is CASSPLGGDYSNQPQHF.

The chain has TRBV28 and TRBJ1-3; possible D gene TRBD1, 5 bases. The germline V gene has CDR1 MDHEN and CDR2 SYDVKM. The CDR3 is made up of 13 amino acids. V was pared by 3 bases and J by 7 bases, with 10 bases between. DNA of the CDR3: TGTGCCAGCAGTTTGGGACCGACGAACACCATATATTTT. Its translation: CASSLGPTNTIYF.

V gene TRBV7-9 combines with J gene TRBJ2-7; 7 bases align to TRBD1. The CDR3 contains 12 residues. The trim removed 10 bases at V and 3 bases at J, leaving 6 bases unmatched. From germline, CDR1 is SEHNR and CDR2 FQNEAQ (reference sequence). CDR3 loop: CATGTVHYEQYF. The CDR3 region has the DNA TGTGCCACGGGGACAGTTCACTACGAGCAGTACTTC.

The chain recombines TRBV5-1 with TRBJ2-7, with 11 bases lining up with TRBD1. The CDR3 totals 14 residues. The V gene's germline CDR1 is SGHRS and CDR2 YFSETQ. The V and J ends lost 4 bases and 5 bases, in that order; junction bases with no gene match: 5. The CDR3 region is CASSGTGGRDEQYF. CDR3 nucleotide sequence: TGCGCCAGCAGCGGGACAGGGGGAAGGGACGAGCAGTACTTC.

This chain joins TRBV27 and TRBJ1-1; tentative D call: TRBD1 (5 bases). V lost 6 bases and J lost 4, with 21 bases in between. Germline loops: CDR1 MNHEY, CDR2 SMNVEV (reference sequence). The CDR3 is 16 amino acids. As DNA, the CDR3 is TGTGCCAGCAGGGATCCAGGACGAGGGGCTCTCACTGAAGCTTTCTTT. It translates to CASRDPGRGALTEAFF.

In its sample, this clone is medium-sized. The chain couples TRBV4-1 to TRBJ2-2; no clear D gene. Looked up from germline, CDR1 is MGHRA and CDR2 is YSYEKL. This CDR3 region has 16 residues. The V end lost 0 bases, the J end lost 1 base, and 9 bases lay between the germline ends. The CDR3 DNA reads TGCGCCAGCAGCCAAGAAGGTCACGGGAACACCGGGGAGCTGTTTTTT. It codes for CASSQEGHGNTGELFF.

This clone was counted a single time. The chain combines TRBV10-3 with TRBJ1-1, with D uncertain. CDR1 ENHRY and CDR2 SYGVKD come from the germline V gene. The CDR3 length is 16 residues. The V and J ends lost 0 bases and 1 base respectively, with 12 bases between them. The CDR3 DNA reads TGTGCCATCAGTGAGTCTAGTCGAGGGCCGAACACTGAAGCTTTCTTT. It specifies CAISESSRGPNTEAFF.